This entry lists 7 T cell receptor beta chains sequenced from one sample in a study of T cells in Graves' hyperthyroidism and ophthalmopathy. Amplification of TCR beta CDR3 regions used RNA as the template. HTBI primers were used for first-round RT-PCR of the TCR CDR3. TCRdb ran MiXCR on the multiplex PCR reads and lists one entry per CDR3 protein. The table includes roughly 500,000 distinct CDR3 sequences, about 15% detected once. The sequenced sample consisted of blood. The source of these receptors is a woman under 40 with Graves' ophthalmopathy.

This clonotype was picked up many times. V gene TRBV6-2 or TRBV6-3 combines with J gene TRBJ2-1, with D unresolved. V shed 7 bases and J shed 6 bases, with 10 bases lying between them. From germline, CDR1 is MNHEY and CDR2 SVGEGT. CDR3 length: 12 amino acids. The DNA for the CDR3 is TGTGCCAGCACCGATCGGAGCAATGAGCAGTTCTTC. Translated: CASTDRSNEQFF.

The chain uses TRBV19 and TRBJ1-1; unclear D gene. The CDR3 runs 13 residues. The V gene's germline CDR1 is LNHDA and CDR2 SQIVND (reference sequence). V lost 0 bases and J 3 bases, leaving 5 bases between the germline ends. CDR3 sequence reads: CASSIDQHTEAFF. In nucleotides, the CDR3 is TGTGCCAGTAGTATAGATCAGCACACTGAAGCTTTCTTT.

Concerning this clonotype itself: A much larger clone sits a single nucleotide away, making a read error possible. The rearrangement uses TRBV12-3 or TRBV12-4 and TRBJ2-1, with D perhaps given as TRBD1 or TRBD2 (6 bases each). V dropped 7 bases and J dropped 10 bases, with 23 bases sitting between them. The CDR3 spans 15 residues. The CDR3 is CASTPGIGGGYEQFF. As DNA, the CDR3 is TGTGCCAGCACCCCCGGGATCGGGGGCGGGTACGAGCAGTTCTTC.

In its sample, this clonotype was seen many times. At one of its ends the junction is not consistent with the germline gene, which may arise from a read error. The chain recombines TRBV5-1 with TRBJ2-2; D is unresolved. The CDR3 has 13 residues. Germline V gene data show CDR1 as SGHRS and CDR2 as YFSETQ. The CDR3 sequence is CASSSTNTGELFF. DNA for the CDR3: TGTGCCAGCAGTTCCACGAACACCGGGGAGCTGTTTTTT.

This clonotype was seen many times. The V and J genes are TRBV20-1 and TRBJ2-7; 13 bases are a match to TRBD2. This CDR3 spans 13 amino acids. The germline V gene has CDR1 DFQATT and CDR2 SNEGSKA (reference sequence). After removal of 8 bases from V and 4 bases from J, the junction contained 5 bases not matched to a gene. CDR3 coding DNA: TGCAGTTCACTAGCGGGAGGGCCGTACGAGCAGTACTTC. Protein product: CSSLAGGPYEQYF.

This clonotype was seen repeatedly, ten times or more. This chain joins TRBV2 and TRBJ2-1; no firm D call. CDR1 and CDR2 from the germline V gene are SNHLY and FYNNEI. The CDR3 is 14 amino acids. V lost 1 base and J lost 7, with 11 bases in between. The CDR3 loop reads CASSEVLGRNEQFF. For the CDR3, the DNA is TGTGCCAGCAGTGAAGTTCTGGGAAGGAATGAGCAGTTCTTC.

This clonotype was seen repeatedly, ten times or more. The chain couples TRBV3-1 to TRBJ2-7; D remains unclear. V dropped 1 base and J dropped 6 bases, with 13 bases sitting between them. CDR1 and CDR2 (germline): LGHDT, YNNKEL (reference sequence). This CDR3 region has 14 residues. The CDR3 bases are TGTGCCAGCAGCCAAGCTGGTAGCCAGCTCGAGCAGTACTTC. Residues: CASSQAGSQLEQYF.